Below, 9 T cell receptor beta chains from the same sample are listed, as sequenced in a study of tumor and adjacent non-tumor tissue in lung cancer. TCRbeta libraries were built with three rounds of nested PCR, modified from ARM-PCR. TCRdb analysed the multiplex PCR reads with MiXCR anew, one entry per CDR3 protein. The sample lists 70,000 to 90,000 distinct CDR3 sequences; around 86% were seen once. This sample's RNA came from whole unsorted tissue. Sequences were obtained from lung tumor tissue. The receptors come from a woman aged 45 to 65 with non-small cell lung cancer.

This clonotype was seen just once. This CDR3 fails to terminate in the conserved phenylalanine or tryptophan, so it likely reflects a read error. J is TRBJ2-5 and V is TRBV5-4, with 7 bases matching TRBD1. Germline loops: CDR1 SGHNT, CDR2 YYREEE (reference sequence). The CDR3 loop spans 16 amino acids. After removal of 1 base from V and 0 bases from J, the junction contained 6 bases not matched to a gene. The CDR3 protein is CASSLNRRGYQETQYL. The CDR3 DNA reads as TGTGCCAGCAGCTTGAATCGCAGGGGGTACCAAGAGACCCAGTACCTC.

Regarding this clonotype: The junction departs from germline at one end; a sequencing error may be responsible. CDR3 in amino acids: CASNQDNGLGQLF. CDR3 bases: TGCGCCAGCAACCAAGATAATGGTCTTGGGCAGTTATTC. V gene TRBV4-3 combines with J gene TRBJ2-1; D gene ambiguous. CDR3 length: 13 residues. CDR1 is LGHNA and CDR2 is YSLEER in the germline V gene.

A word on this clonotype: Its ends do not fully match the called genes, so a read error is possible. The CDR3 here is CSALMEETLNYGYTF. CDR3 nucleotide sequence: TGCAGTGCCCTCATGGAAGAGACCCTAAACTATGGTTACACCTTC. The chain employs TRBV20-1 and TRBJ1-2; no definite D call. Looked up from germline, CDR1 is DFQATT and CDR2 is SNEGSKA (reference sequence). This CDR3 contains 15 residues.

In its sample, this clonotype was seen once. This sequence joins TRBV20-1 and TRBJ2-7; TRBD2 agrees at 7 bases. V trimming: 7 bases; J trimming: 0 bases; junction bases outside the gene matches: 9. The V gene's germline CDR1 is DFQATT and CDR2 SNEGSKA (reference sequence). The CDR3 length is 14 residues. Here the CDR3 DNA reads TGCAGTGTCCGGGGGGAGCGGATCTCCTACGAGCAGTACTTC. Encoded protein: CSVRGERISYEQYF.

Regarding this clonotype: This CDR3 is missing its conserved last phenylalanine or tryptophan, likely due to a read error. CDR3 region: CASHSENYEQYL. The CDR3 DNA follows: TGTGCCAGCCATAGCGAAAACTACGAGCAGTACCTC. This rearrangement joins TRBV12-3 or TRBV12-4 to TRBJ2-7; perhaps TRBD2 as D (5 bases). Trimming took off 8 bases at V and 3 bases at J, with 11 bases between the two ends. CDR3 length equals 12 residues.

The genes are TRBV24-1 and TRBJ2-2; either TRBD1 or TRBD2 may supply D (5 bases each). Germline loops: CDR1 KGHDR, CDR2 SFDVKD. The CDR3 contains 13 residues. The CDR3: CAVDGARTGELFF. CDR3 nucleotides: TGTGCTGTTGACGGGGCGCGCACCGGGGAGCTGTTTTTT.

There are a few counts of this clonotype. The CDR3 DNA sequence: TGTGCCATACTATGGGATCAGCCCCAGCATTTT. As protein: CAILWDQPQHF. The chain employs TRBV24-1 and TRBJ1-5, with D hard to call. CDR1 is KGHDR, CDR2 SFDVKD, per germline. The CDR3 length is 11 residues. V was clipped by 11 bases and J by 5 bases, with 9 bases between them.

On this clonotype itself: Germline is not matched at one junction end, which may reflect a read error. The rearrangement uses TRBV5-1 and TRBJ2-5; D possibly corresponds to TRBD2 (6 bases). Germline-derived CDR1 and CDR2 are SGHRS and YFSETQ. There are 15 residues in the CDR3. CDR3 DNA sequence: TGCGCCAGTAGCTCCCCCAAGCGGGACCAAGAGACCCAGTACTTC. Its translation: CASSSPKRDQETQYF.

In regard to this clonotype: This CDR3 is missing its conserved last phenylalanine or tryptophan, likely due to a read error. The chain couples TRBV29-1 to TRBJ1-5; tentatively, D is TRBD1 (6 bases). The CDR3 has 12 amino acids. Germline assignment: CDR1 SQVTM and CDR2 ANQGSEA. The CDR3 loop reads CFAGEGNRPQHY. As DNA, the CDR3 is TGCTTTGCAGGGGAGGGCAATCGGCCCCAGCATTAT.